The following is a T cell receptor (beta chain) sequence with its context. This clonotype was observed many times. Its target antigen remains unknown. The sample holds no much larger clone one base away, and base qualities are not on file. The donors were roughly 39 Caucasian individuals from Russia, aged roughly 6 to 90 years, who were systemically healthy. Each donor gave approximately 9.3 milliliters of peripheral blood, collected into EDTA-treated Vacutainer tubes. Ficoll-Paque density-gradient centrifugation was used to isolate PBMCs, with at least 6 million obtained per sample. Total RNA was extracted from PBMCs with Trizol reagent, with at least 6 micrograms obtained per sample. For every donor, flow cytometry on a PBMC aliquot measured the percentage of naive CD45RAhigh/CD27high T cells. V is trimmed back by 0 bases and J by 4 bases, and the junction contains 9 bases that no gene match accounts for. Taken from cysteine to phenylalanine, the CDR3 has 15 residues. Kept here is only the CDR3 DNA, which spans 45 bases and is read in frame from base 1. Via the germline V gene (reference sequence), CDR1 is DFQATT and CDR2 SNEGSKA.

The protocol used for the library was 5' RACE. The listed sequencing device is Illumina HiSeq 2500. A second PCR of roughly 6 to 11 cycles was run with a J-beta primer mix and a sample-barcoded 5' primer. A template-switch 5' adaptor carrying 12 random nucleotides introduced a unique molecular identifier onto each TCR beta cDNA molecule. Each sample yielded at least 3 million CDR3-containing paired-end reads. First-strand cDNA was synthesized from all RNA with the Mint cDNA synthesis kit, primed by a TRBC-specific oligonucleotide. After uracil-DNA glycosylase treatment, a first 18-cycle PCR used universal primers M1SS and BC2_uni_R on all cDNA. From the authors' description of their analysis: Normalization of each sample was performed by random selection of 1 million high-quality reads, each carrying a distinct molecular identifier. Reads sharing molecular identifiers were discarded rather than binned into consensus sequences. MiTCR, set to a Q25 quality threshold and the strictest error-elimination algorithm, was used for CDR3 identification, clonotype clustering and error correction. A nonparametric unseen species model using Euler transformation provided a lower-bound estimate of total TCR beta diversity. TCRdb reran the public reads through fastp at Q25 and MiXCR, keeping productive beta chains. For every CDR3 protein sequence, its rows merge into one entry that carries the most common genes and DNA. TCRdb's processing, not the study's, gives the V and J calls here. The sample has approximately 900,000 distinct CDR3 sequences on record, 25% to 30% of them singletons. The ten most abundant clones make up 10% to 13% of the sample.

This sample was taken from a study of blood T cells in healthy people across ages (dated by TCRdb to the mid-2010s). As for the study more broadly: Template switching captured roughly one uniquely barcoded TCR beta cDNA molecule per two T cells in model experiments. Two additional independent replicas of 1 million unique cDNA reads from the same blood draw were analyzed for two donors (one aged 18 to 30 and one aged 80 or older). Four age groups were formed from the donors: young (average about 15 years), middle-aged (approximately 40), aged (approximately 60) and long-lived (roughly 81). To track age-related changes in TCR beta repertoire diversity, the study relied on deep sequencing normalized with unique cDNA molecular identifiers.

What the research found in general, with its limitations: Observed TCR beta diversity per million T cells fell roughly linearly with age, and a significant reduction was already apparent by age roughly 40. Because the CMV infection status of the donors was unknown, age-related changes in expanded clonotypes may potentially have been confounded. Total diversity estimates from one million sequenced T cells were considered lower bounds and underestimates. A strong correlation was found between observed TCR beta diversity and the percentage of naive T cells measured by flow cytometry. The long-lived group showed more naive CD4+ T cells, fewer expanded clones and increased TCR diversity than the aged group, suggesting age selection. Since profiling was done on bulk unsorted PBMCs, naive and antigen-experienced compartments could not be conclusively compared.

These data were also reused for a study on T cells of mothers and their children. As that second study puts it: Donors were nine systemically healthy Caucasian individuals: three mothers and their six children. cDNA synthesis used all of the extracted RNA, with approximately 1.4 ug of RNA in each 15 ul reaction. In the second PCR, the M1S primer introduced both the sample barcodes and 2-4 random nucleotides. Over 8 million TCR beta CDR3 reads came from each mother, compared with a few million reads from each child. TCR recombination output is similarly shaped by thymic selection in related and unrelated pairs, with a minor effect exerted by inherited differences. Normalized repertoire overlap was always found to be slightly, but never significantly, higher in related mother-child pairs than in unrelated mother-child pairs. With a sensitivity of roughly 93 clones per million clonotypes, no persistent microchimeric T cell clones were detected. To look for features that set related mother-child pairs apart from unrelated individuals, the researchers ran deep NGS to compare the TCR beta repertoires of mothers and children. On average, the children were 11 +/- 4 years old, while the mothers were approximately 41 +/- 4 years old. After adapter ligation was performed with NEBNext reagents, the libraries were sequenced on an Illumina HiSeq 2000 with 100+100 nt paired-end reads. Mother and child libraries were prepared a month apart and sequenced in separate runs to prevent cross-contamination. Each donor had between roughly 450,000 and 2,100,000 distinct TCR beta clonotypes identified. Naive TCR beta clonotypes were estimated from low-frequency clonotypes matched to each donor's FACS-determined naive share, without sorting.

This TCR was sampled from a woman between 40 and 55 years old in good health. Input material: blood. This chain is built from TRBV20-1 and TRBJ2-7, and 7 junctional nucleotides match TRBD2. CDR3 protein: CSARDPTGGPYEQYF. The DNA sequence follows: TGCAGTGCTAGAGATCCGACGGGGGGTCCTTACGAGCAGTACTTC.